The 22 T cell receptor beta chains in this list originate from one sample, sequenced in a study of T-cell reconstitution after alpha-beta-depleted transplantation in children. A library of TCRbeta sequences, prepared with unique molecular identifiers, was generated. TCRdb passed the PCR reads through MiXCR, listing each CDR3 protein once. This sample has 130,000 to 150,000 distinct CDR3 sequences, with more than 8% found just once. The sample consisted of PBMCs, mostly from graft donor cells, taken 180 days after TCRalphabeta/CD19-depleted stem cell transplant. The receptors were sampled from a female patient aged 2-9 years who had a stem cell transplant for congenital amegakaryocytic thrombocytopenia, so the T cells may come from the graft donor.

The CDR3 is CASSYYRGLKPYEQYF. Here the CDR3 DNA reads TGTGCCAGCAGCTATTACAGGGGGCTTAAGCCCTACGAGCAGTACTTC. The rearrangement links TRBV7-2 to TRBJ2-7, with 9 bases lining up with TRBD1. V lost 4 bases to trimming and J lost 2 bases; unmatched junction nucleotides: 9. This CDR3 region has 16 residues. Germline-derived CDR1 and CDR2 are SGHTA and FQGNSA.

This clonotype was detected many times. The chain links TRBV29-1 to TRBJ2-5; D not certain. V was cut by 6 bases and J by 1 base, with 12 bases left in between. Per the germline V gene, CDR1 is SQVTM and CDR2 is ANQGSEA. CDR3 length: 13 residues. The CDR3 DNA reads TGCAGCGTCCCGGCGCGGTTCCAAGAGACCCAGTACTTC. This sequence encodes CSVPARFQETQYF.

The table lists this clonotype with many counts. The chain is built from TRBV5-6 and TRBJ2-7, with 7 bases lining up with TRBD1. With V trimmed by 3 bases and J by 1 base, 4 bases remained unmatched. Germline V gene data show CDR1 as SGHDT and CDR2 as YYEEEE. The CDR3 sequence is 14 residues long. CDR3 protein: CASSWGQRSYEQYF. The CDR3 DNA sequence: TGTGCCAGCAGCTGGGGACAGAGGTCCTACGAGCAGTACTTC.

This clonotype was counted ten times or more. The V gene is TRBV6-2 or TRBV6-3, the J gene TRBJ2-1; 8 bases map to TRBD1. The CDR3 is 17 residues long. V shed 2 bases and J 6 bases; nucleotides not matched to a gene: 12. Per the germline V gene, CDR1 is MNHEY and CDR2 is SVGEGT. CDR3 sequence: CASSYGQAPRGRNEQFF. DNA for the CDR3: TGTGCCAGCAGTTACGGCCAGGCGCCCAGGGGGCGCAATGAGCAGTTCTTC.

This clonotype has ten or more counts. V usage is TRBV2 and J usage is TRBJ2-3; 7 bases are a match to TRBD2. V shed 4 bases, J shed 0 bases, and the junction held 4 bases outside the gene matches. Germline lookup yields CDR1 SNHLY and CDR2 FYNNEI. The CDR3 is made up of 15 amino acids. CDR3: CASSVTSDSTDTQYF. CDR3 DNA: TGTGCCAGCAGTGTAACTAGCGATAGCACAGATACGCAGTATTTT.

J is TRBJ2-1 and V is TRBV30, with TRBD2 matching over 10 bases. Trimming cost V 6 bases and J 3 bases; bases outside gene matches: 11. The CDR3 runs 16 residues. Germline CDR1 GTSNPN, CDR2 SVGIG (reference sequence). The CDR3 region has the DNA TGTGCCTGCAGATCCCTAGCGGGAGAGAACTACAATGAGCAGTTCTTC. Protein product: CACRSLAGENYNEQFF.

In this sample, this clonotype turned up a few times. CDR3 sequence reads: CAWTPQGTPPYTF. Here the CDR3 DNA reads TGTGCCTGGACCCCCCAGGGAACTCCTCCCTACACCTTC. The gene calls are TRBV30 and TRBJ1-2; weak D call: TRBD1 (5 bases). Per germline, CDR1 GTSNPN and CDR2 SVGIG (reference sequence). The CDR3 spans 13 residues. The V end was cut by 4 bases, the J end by 10 bases, with 19 bases between.

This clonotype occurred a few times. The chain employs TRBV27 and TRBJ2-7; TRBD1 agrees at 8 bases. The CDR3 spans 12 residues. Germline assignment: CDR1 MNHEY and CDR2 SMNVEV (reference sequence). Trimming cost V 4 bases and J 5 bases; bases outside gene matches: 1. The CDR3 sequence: CASSSQGDEQYF. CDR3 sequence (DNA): TGTGCCAGCAGTTCACAGGGGGACGAGCAGTACTTC.

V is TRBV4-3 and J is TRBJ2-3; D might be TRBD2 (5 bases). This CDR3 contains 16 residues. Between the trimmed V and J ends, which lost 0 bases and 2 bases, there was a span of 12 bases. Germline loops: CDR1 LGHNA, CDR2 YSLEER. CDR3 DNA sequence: TGCGCCAGCAGCCAAGATGAGGGATCGAACACAGATACGCAGTATTTT. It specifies CASSQDEGSNTDTQYF.

CDR3: CASSVLAGGLDEQFF. The CDR3, as DNA: TGTGCCAGCAGCGTGCTAGCGGGAGGACTCGATGAGCAGTTCTTC. The rearrangement uses TRBV11-2 and TRBJ2-1; 11 bases are shared with TRBD2. The CDR3 has 15 amino acids. Germline V CDR1 and CDR2: SGHAT, FQNNGV. Trimming cost V 5 bases and J 8 bases; bases outside gene matches: 8.

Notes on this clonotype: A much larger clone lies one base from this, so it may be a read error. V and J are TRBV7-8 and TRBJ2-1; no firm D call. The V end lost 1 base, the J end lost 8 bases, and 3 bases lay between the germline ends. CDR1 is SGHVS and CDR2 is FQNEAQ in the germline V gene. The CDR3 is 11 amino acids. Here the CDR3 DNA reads TGTGCCAGCAGCTTAGTCTATGAGCAGTTCTTC. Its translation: CASSLVYEQFF.

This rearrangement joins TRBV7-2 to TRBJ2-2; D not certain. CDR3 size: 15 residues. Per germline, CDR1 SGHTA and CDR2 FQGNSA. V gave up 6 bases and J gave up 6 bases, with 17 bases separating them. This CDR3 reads CASSLAPHYPGELFF. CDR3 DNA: TGTGCCAGCAGTTTGGCCCCCCATTACCCCGGGGAGCTGTTTTTT.

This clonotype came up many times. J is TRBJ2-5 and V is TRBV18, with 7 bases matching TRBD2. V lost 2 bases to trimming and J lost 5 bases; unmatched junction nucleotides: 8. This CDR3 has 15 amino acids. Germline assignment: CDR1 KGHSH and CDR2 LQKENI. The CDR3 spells CASSPRGRGEETQYF. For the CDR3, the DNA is TGTGCCAGCTCACCAAGAGGACGGGGGGAGGAGACCCAGTACTTC.

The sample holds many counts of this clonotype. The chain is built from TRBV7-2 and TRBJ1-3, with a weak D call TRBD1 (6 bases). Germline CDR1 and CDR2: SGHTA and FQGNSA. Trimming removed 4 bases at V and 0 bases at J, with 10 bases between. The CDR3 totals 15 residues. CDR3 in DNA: TGTGCCAGCAGCTATACAGGGAGCTCTGGAAACACCATATATTTT. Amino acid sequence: CASSYTGSSGNTIYF.

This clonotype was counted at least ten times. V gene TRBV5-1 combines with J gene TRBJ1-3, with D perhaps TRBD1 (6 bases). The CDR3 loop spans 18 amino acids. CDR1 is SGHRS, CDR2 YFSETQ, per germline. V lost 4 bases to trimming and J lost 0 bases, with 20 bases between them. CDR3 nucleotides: TGCGCCAGCAGCCAAGTATCGGGGGGGGCTCTCTCTGGAAACACCATATATTTT. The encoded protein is CASSQVSGGALSGNTIYF.

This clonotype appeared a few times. CDR3 protein: CASSQDLVPQRAQYF. As DNA, the CDR3 is TGTGCCAGCAGCCAAGATCTAGTCCCCCAGCGAGCCCAGTACTTC. The gene calls are TRBV3-1 and TRBJ2-5, with D hard to call. The CDR3 covers 15 residues. Germline V gives CDR1 LGHDT, CDR2 YNNKEL (reference sequence). The V end was cut by 0 bases, the J end by 9 bases, with 17 bases between.

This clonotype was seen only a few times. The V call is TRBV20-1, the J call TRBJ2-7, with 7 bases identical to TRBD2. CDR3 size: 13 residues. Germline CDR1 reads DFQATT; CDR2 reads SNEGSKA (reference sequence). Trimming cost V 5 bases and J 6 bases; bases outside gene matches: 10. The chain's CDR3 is CSAGAGRGGEQYF. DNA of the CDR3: TGCAGTGCTGGAGCGGGACGGGGAGGCGAGCAGTACTTC.

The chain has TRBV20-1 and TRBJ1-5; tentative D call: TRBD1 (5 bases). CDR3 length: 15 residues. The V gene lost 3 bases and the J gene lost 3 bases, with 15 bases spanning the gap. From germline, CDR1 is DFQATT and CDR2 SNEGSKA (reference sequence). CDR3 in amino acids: CSASQPRQYNQPQHF. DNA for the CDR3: TGCAGTGCTAGTCAGCCCCGACAGTACAATCAGCCCCAGCATTTT.

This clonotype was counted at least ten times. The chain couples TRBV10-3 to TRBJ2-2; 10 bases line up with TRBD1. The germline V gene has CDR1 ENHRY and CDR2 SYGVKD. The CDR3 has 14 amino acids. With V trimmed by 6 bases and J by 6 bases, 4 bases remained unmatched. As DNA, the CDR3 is TGTGCCATCAGGGATGGACAGGGGGCCGGGGAGCTGTTTTTT. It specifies CAIRDGQGAGELFF.

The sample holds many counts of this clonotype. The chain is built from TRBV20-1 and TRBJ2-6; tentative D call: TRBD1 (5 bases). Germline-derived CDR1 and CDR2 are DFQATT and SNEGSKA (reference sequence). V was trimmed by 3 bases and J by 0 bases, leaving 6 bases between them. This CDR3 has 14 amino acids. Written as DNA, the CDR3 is TGCAGTGCTAGCGACAGCTCTGGGGCCAACGTCCTGACTTTC. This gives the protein CSASDSSGANVLTF.

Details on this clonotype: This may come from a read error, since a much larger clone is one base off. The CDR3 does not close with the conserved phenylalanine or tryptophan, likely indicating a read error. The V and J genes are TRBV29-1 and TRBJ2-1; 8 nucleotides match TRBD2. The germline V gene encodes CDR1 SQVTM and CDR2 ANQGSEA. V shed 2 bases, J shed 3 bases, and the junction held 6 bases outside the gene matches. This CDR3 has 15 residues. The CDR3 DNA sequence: TGCAGCGTTGAAAAAGCGGGAGAATTCTACAATGAGCAGTTCTCC. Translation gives CSVEKAGEFYNEQFS.

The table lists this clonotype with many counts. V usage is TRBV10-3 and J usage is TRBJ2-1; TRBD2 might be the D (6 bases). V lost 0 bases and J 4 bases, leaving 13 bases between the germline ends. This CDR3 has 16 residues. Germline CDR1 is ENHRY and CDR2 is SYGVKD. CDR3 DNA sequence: TGTGCCATCAGTGAGTCCCGGGACTCGTCATACAATGAGCAGTTCTTC. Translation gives CAISESRDSSYNEQFF.